These 15 T cell receptor beta chains were all obtained from the same sample, sequenced in a study of molecular identifiers for immune sequencing clone quantification. TCRdb redid the calling of the PCR reads with MiXCR, one entry per CDR3 protein. Of 85,000 to 120,000 distinct CDR3 sequences detected, less than 35% appear once; the ten largest clones hold 9.5% to 10%. Sequencing was carried out using naive CD8+ T cells from blood, with Jurkat cell RNA spiked in. The subset denotes: FACS-sorted CD8+CD4-CCR7+CD45RA+ naive T cells. These receptor sequences come from a human donor in good health. Some libraries in this study had Jurkat cell RNA spiked in.

This sequence joins TRBV4-3 and TRBJ2-7, with 8 bases that match TRBD1. V was pared by 1 base and J by 0 bases, with 2 bases of the junction left unmatched. Germline V CDR1 and CDR2: LGHNA, YSLEER. The CDR3 length is 15 residues. CDR3 protein: CASSQGDRSSYEQYF. The CDR3 nucleotides read TGCGCCAGCAGCCAAGGGGACAGGAGCTCCTACGAGCAGTACTTC.

Remarks on this clonotype: A much larger clone lies one base from this, so it may be a read error. The chain combines TRBV5-6 with TRBJ2-7; possible D gene TRBD2, 6 bases. V was cut by 7 bases and J by 0 bases, with 14 bases left in between. The CDR3 spans 14 residues. CDR1 and CDR2 from the germline V gene are SGHDT and YYEEEE. The CDR3 region is CASRPGGSSYEQYF. The CDR3 DNA sequence: TGTGCCAGCCGCCCCGGAGGGAGCTCCTACGAGCAGTACTTC.

Concerning this clonotype: A much larger clone sits a single nucleotide away, making a read error possible. The rearrangement joins TRBV19 to TRBJ2-5; 7 bases match TRBD1. The CDR3 spans 12 residues. Germline CDR1 reads LNHDA; CDR2 reads SQIVND (reference sequence). V dropped 10 bases and J dropped 4; count of bases not matched to a gene: 6. The CDR3 region is CATRDRVETQYF. The CDR3 DNA reads as TGTGCCACCCGGGACAGAGTAGAGACCCAGTACTTC.

This clonotype was seen a few times. The gene calls are TRBV3-1 and TRBJ2-4; D might be TRBD2 (5 bases). Deletions cut 1 base from V and 0 bases from J, with 10 bases between. The CDR3 runs to 16 residues. Germline CDR1 reads LGHDT; CDR2 reads YNNKEL (reference sequence). DNA for the CDR3: TGTGCCAGCAGCCAAGTGGAGGACCCAGCCAAAAACATTCAGTACTTC. Its protein is CASSQVEDPAKNIQYF.

On this clonotype itself: It may be a read error: a sequence one base away is much more abundant. The CDR3 end shows no conserved phenylalanine or tryptophan, and so a read error is likely. The V call is TRBV20-1, the J call TRBJ1-2, with D unclear. This CDR3 is 13 amino acids long. From germline, CDR1 is DFQATT and CDR2 SNEGSKA (reference sequence). Trimming left V 1 base short and J 4 bases short, with 10 bases between. The CDR3 coding sequence is TGCAGTGCTAGAGGTTTGGGGTCCTATGGCTACACCCTC. Its translation: CSARGLGSYGYTL.

The chain has TRBV12-3 or TRBV12-4 and TRBJ2-2; D gene ambiguous. The CDR3 consists of 13 residues. Trimming took off 6 bases at V and 4 bases at J, with 9 bases between the two ends. The CDR3 sequence: CASRPIGTGELFF. As DNA, the CDR3 is TGTGCCAGCAGGCCAATCGGCACCGGGGAGCTGTTTTTT.

A word on this clonotype: This may be a read error: a much more frequent sequence differs by one nucleotide. The chain recombines TRBV18 with TRBJ2-5; unclear D gene. The CDR3 extends over 14 amino acids. Trimming left V 1 base short and J 4 bases short, with 10 bases between. The V gene's germline CDR1 is KGHSH and CDR2 LQKENI. The DNA for the CDR3 is TGTGCCAGCTCACCACGTTTGTACCGAGAGACCCAGTACTTC. The encoded protein is CASSPRLYRETQYF.

This clonotype was counted between two and nine times. The V call is TRBV19, the J call TRBJ2-7, with D perhaps matching TRBD2 (6 bases). The germline V gene encodes CDR1 LNHDA and CDR2 SQIVND (reference sequence). V gave up 3 bases and J gave up 2 bases, with 11 bases separating them. The CDR3 is 14 residues long. DNA of the CDR3: TGTGCCAGTAGTATGGGAGGACTGGCCTACGAGCAGTACTTC. It is translated as CASSMGGLAYEQYF.

The table lists this clonotype with a few counts. The genes are TRBV20-1 and TRBJ2-7; D may be TRBD1 or TRBD2 (6 bases each). Trimming took off 7 bases at V and 3 bases at J, with 13 bases between the two ends. Germline CDR1 is DFQATT and CDR2 is SNEGSKA (reference sequence). The CDR3 length is 12 residues. In nucleotides, the CDR3 is TGCAGTGTTGAACAGGGAGGCTACGAGCAGTACTTC. Protein product: CSVEQGGYEQYF.

The CDR3 protein is CASSLGLAVQETQYF. The CDR3 DNA sequence: TGCGCCAGCAGCTTGGGCCTAGCGGTACAAGAGACCCAGTACTTC. The gene calls are TRBV5-1 and TRBJ2-5; TRBD2 matches at 7 bases. The V and J ends lost 0 bases and 2 bases, in that order; junction bases with no gene match: 4. CDR1 is SGHRS, CDR2 YFSETQ, per germline. CDR3 length equals 15 residues. Complete variable domain (other parts from reference TRBV5-1 and TRBJ2-5): KAGVTQTPRYLIKTRGQQVTLSCSPISGHRSVSWYQQTPGQGLQFLFEYFSETQRNKGNFPGRFSGRQFSNSRSEMNVSTLELGDSALYLCASSLGLAVQETQYFGPGTRLLVL.

In its sample, this clonotype was seen a few times. The chain couples TRBV5-4 to TRBJ2-7, with 7 bases lining up with TRBD2. The CDR3 covers 13 residues. Losses at the gene ends were 7 bases for V and 5 bases for J; bases not matched to a gene: 9. CDR1 is SGHNT, CDR2 YYREEE, per germline (reference sequence). The CDR3 reads CASSPGGSHEQYF. CDR3 nucleotides: TGTGCCAGCTCCCCCGGGGGGAGTCACGAGCAGTACTTC.

In this sample, this clonotype turned up many times. This chain uses TRBV5-5 with TRBJ2-5; D remains unclear. Germline CDR1 is SGHKS and CDR2 is YYEKEE (reference sequence). The CDR3 has 11 amino acids. V was clipped by 7 bases and J by 1 base, with 5 bases between them. The CDR3: CASLAQETQYF. For the CDR3, the DNA is TGTGCCAGCTTGGCCCAAGAGACCCAGTACTTC. Looking up the rest from reference TRBV5-5 and TRBJ2-5 gives the full variable domain: DAGVTQSPTHLIKTRGQQVTLRCSPISGHKSVSWYQQVLGQGPQFIFQYYEKEERGRGNFPDRFSARQFPNYSSELNVNALLLGDSALYLCASLAQETQYFGPGTRLLVL.

With regard to this clonotype: A single base separates this from a much larger clone, so it may be a read error. Given the absence of the conserved phenylalanine or tryptophan at the CDR3 end, a read error is likely. The chain couples TRBV7-9 to TRBJ1-6; 7 nucleotides line up with TRBD1. V trimming: 5 bases; J trimming: 7 bases; junction bases outside the gene matches: 8. The CDR3 contains 15 residues. CDR1 is SEHNR, CDR2 FQNEAQ, per germline (reference sequence). The CDR3: CASSPPGTANSPLHI. The CDR3 bases are TGTGCCAGCAGCCCCCCCGGGACAGCGAATTCACCCCTCCACATT.

This clonotype was observed once. The junction departs from germline at one end; a sequencing error may be responsible. The rearrangement links TRBV14 to TRBJ2-5, with D uncertain. From germline, CDR1 is SGHDN and CDR2 FVKESK. The CDR3 is 15 amino acids. The CDR3 sequence is CACSQDLGRSETQYF. CDR3 nucleotide sequence: TGTGCCTGCAGCCAAGATCTCGGCAGGTCAGAGACCCAGTACTTC.

This clonotype has just a few counts. This sequence joins TRBV23-1 and TRBJ2-1, with D perhaps assigned TRBD1 or TRBD2 (5 bases each). TRBV23-1 is an open reading frame, and its role is uncertain. CDR3 length equals 18 residues. The ends were cut back, 2 bases at V and 0 bases at J, with 17 bases in the middle. CDR3 DNA sequence: TGCGCCAGCAGTCAAAGGGGTGGTGGGACGAGCTCCTACAATGAGCAGTTCTTC. Protein product: CASSQRGGGTSSYNEQFF.